One T cell receptor (beta chain) is described in this entry. This sample was taken from a study of blood T cell repertoires in COVID-19. In the source study's methods: Reference gene primer amplification gave nucleated cell count estimates. Measured with immunoSEQ multiplex PCR; TCRdb has only the in-frame clones, and not every one. V and J calls and clone size are those listed in that table; D and trimming were worked out from the DNA. The sample records around 200,000 clones, around 80% being singletons. The CDR3 is 15 amino acids. Trimming at V came to 4 bases and at J to 3 bases, leaving 3 bases not matched to a gene. Germline CDR1 ENHRY, CDR2 SYGVKD.

This receptor was identified in a man aged 45-65 years who had recovered from COVID-19. The sample was peripheral blood. The J gene is TRBJ2-1, the V gene TRBV10-3; 10 bases are shared with TRBD2. Here the CDR3 reads CAISVGLANYNEQFF. The CDR3, as DNA: TGTGCCATCAGTGTGGGACTAGCGAACTACAATGAGCAGTTCTTC.